The 32 T cell receptor beta chains reported below all come from one sample, sequenced in a study of OX40 agonist ivuxolimab in advanced cancers. The table came from immunoSEQ multiplex PCR; TCRdb's copy has only in-frame clones and leaves some out. The sample holds under 50,000 clones, roughly 86% seen once. The source material was CD4+ or CD8+ T cells sorted from blood, sampled in a trial of the OX40 agonist ivuxolimab. The receptors were sampled from an adult with an advanced solid tumor such as melanoma, head and neck, liver or kidney cancer.

The rearrangement uses TRBV30 and TRBJ1-2; D is possibly TRBD1 (5 bases). The CDR3 loop spans 14 amino acids. Per the germline V gene, CDR1 is GTSNPN and CDR2 is SVGIG (reference sequence). V lost 3 bases to trimming and J lost 2 bases, with 13 bases between them. As DNA, the CDR3 is TGTGCCTGGAGAGGGGAGGGGTACAACTATGGCTACACCTTC. Its protein is CAWRGEGYNYGYTF.

The chain combines TRBV7-6 with TRBJ1-5; D gene uncertain. The CDR3 is made up of 16 amino acids. CDR1 is SGHVS and CDR2 is FNYEAQ in the germline V gene. Deletions cut 5 bases from V and 1 base from J, with 15 bases between. CDR3: CASSPDAGRSNQPQHF. In nucleotides, the CDR3 is TGTGCCAGCAGCCCTGACGCCGGGAGAAGCAATCAGCCCCAGCATTTT. The full variable domain, its missing parts supplied by reference TRBV7-6 and TRBJ1-5, is GAGVSQSPRYKVTKRGQDVALRCDPISGHVSLYWYRQALGQGPEFLTYFNYEAQQDKSGLPNDRFSAERPEGSISTLTIQRTEQRDSAMYRCASSPDAGRSNQPQHFGDGTRLSIL.

The chain is built from TRBV11-1 and TRBJ2-2, with a tentative D call TRBD2 (5 bases). Trimming removed 5 bases from V and 5 bases from J, with 15 bases in between. Looked up from germline, CDR1 is SGHAT and CDR2 is FQDESV (reference sequence). The CDR3 has 15 amino acids. The CDR3 DNA is TGTGCCAGCAGCGCCTCGGGGAGCTTAACCGGGGAGCTGTTTTTT. This gives the protein CASSASGSLTGELFF.

Remarks on this clone: Additional DNA sequences in this sample encode the identical CDR3. In DNA form, the CDR3 reads TGTGCCAGCAGCAGACAGGGTGGCTCCTACGAGCAGTACTTC. Translating it yields CASSRQGGSYEQYF. V gene TRBV6-5 combines with J gene TRBJ2-7; 7 bases fit TRBD1. CDR3 size: 14 residues. V lost 6 bases to trimming and J lost 0 bases; unmatched junction nucleotides: 5. Looked up from germline, CDR1 is MNHEY and CDR2 is SVGAGI.

Comments on this clone: The junction shows a germline mismatch at one end, possibly a read error. The J gene is TRBJ2-5, the V gene TRBV7-8; D may correspond to TRBD1 or TRBD2 (5 bases each). Germline V gene lookup returns CDR1 SGHVS and CDR2 FQNEAQ. The CDR3 spans 14 residues. CDR3 amino acids: CASSLGEGRGTQYF. The CDR3 DNA is TGTGCCAGCAGTTTAGGGGAAGGCCGGGGGACCCAGTACTTC.

This chain joins TRBV18 and TRBJ2-7; D possibly matches TRBD1 or TRBD2 (5 bases each). The V end was cut by 2 bases, the J end by 7 bases, with 21 bases between. CDR3 size: 16 residues. Germline lookup yields CDR1 KGHSH and CDR2 LQKENI. This CDR3 is CASSPFRDATSGEQYF. The CDR3 region has the DNA TGTGCCAGCTCACCATTCCGGGACGCAACCTCGGGGGAGCAGTACTTC. The full variable domain, completed using reference TRBV18 and TRBJ2-7, is NAGVMQNPRHLVRRRGQEARLRCSPMKGHSHVYWYRQLPEEGLKFMVYLQKENIIDESGMPKERFSAEFPKEGPSILRIQQVVRGDSAAYFCASSPFRDATSGEQYFGPGTRLTVT.

The chain links TRBV7-2 to TRBJ2-3; D not certain. This CDR3 is 13 amino acids long. V lost 4 bases and J lost 3, with 8 bases in between. Germline V gene sequence: CDR1 SGHTA, CDR2 FQGNSA. In nucleotides, the CDR3 is TGTGCCAGCAGCTCCTCTCGGACAGATACGCAGTATTTT. Translation: CASSSSRTDTQYF. Full variable domain (outside the CDR3, taken from reference TRBV7-2 and TRBJ2-3): GAGVSQSPSNKVTEKGKDVELRCDPISGHTALYWYRQSLGQGLEFLIYFQGNSAPDKSGLPSDRFSAERTGGSVSTLTIQRTQQEDSAVYLCASSSSRTDTQYFGPGTRLTVL.

Here the CDR3 reads CASSPSLGTGELFF. CDR3 nucleotide sequence: TGTGCCAGCAGCCCTAGCTTGGGCACCGGGGAGCTGTTTTTT. The J gene is TRBJ2-2, the V gene TRBV11-3, with D perhaps matching TRBD2 (5 bases). V lost 5 bases and J lost 4, with 11 bases in between. Germline V lookup: CDR1 SGHNT, CDR2 YENEEA. The CDR3 has 14 amino acids. Looking up the rest from reference TRBV11-3 and TRBJ2-2 gives the full variable domain: EAGVVQSPRYKIIEKKQPVAFWCNPISGHNTLYWYLQNLGQGPELLIRYENEEAVDDSQLPKDRFSAERLKGVDSTLKIQPAELGDSAVYLCASSPSLGTGELFFGEGSRLTVL.

In this sample, this clone turned up a few times. The chain carries TRBV6-1 and TRBJ1-5, with D unresolved. The CDR3 has 13 residues. V lost 6 bases and J lost 11, with 17 bases in between. The germline V gene encodes CDR1 MNHNS and CDR2 SASEGT. As DNA, the CDR3 is TGTGCCAGCAGCCTCCTCACACCGTCAGCCCAGCATTTT. It codes for CASSLLTPSAQHF.

The chain couples TRBV4-3 to TRBJ2-7; TRBD2 matches at 8 bases. Germline trimming cut 4 bases from V and 6 bases from J; bases unmatched to any gene: 14. Germline-derived CDR1 and CDR2 are LGHNA and YSLEER. The CDR3 has 16 amino acids. The CDR3 loop reads CASSRSTGTSGGEQYF. CDR3 nucleotide sequence: TGCGCCAGCAGCCGCAGCACCGGGACTAGTGGCGGCGAGCAGTACTTC.

This chain joins TRBV7-9 and TRBJ1-5; 7 bases map to TRBD1. Germline-derived CDR1 and CDR2 are SEHNR and FQNEAQ (reference sequence). There are 15 residues in the CDR3. V trimming: 4 bases; J trimming: 0 bases; junction bases outside the gene matches: 3. CDR3 sequence reads: CASSSTGYSNQPQHF. CDR3 nucleotides: TGTGCCAGCAGCTCGACAGGGTATAGCAATCAGCCCCAGCATTTT.

This clone has a handful of counts. The V and J genes are TRBV7-9 and TRBJ2-4; the D gene could be TRBD1 or TRBD2 (5 bases each). This CDR3 region has 16 residues. Germline CDR1 is SEHNR and CDR2 is FQNEAQ (reference sequence). V was clipped by 1 base and J by 1 base, with 11 bases between them. In DNA form, the CDR3 reads TGTGCCAGCAGCTTAGGGGCAGGGACGGCCAAAAACATTCAGTACTTC. It translates to CASSLGAGTAKNIQYF.

The gene calls are TRBV19 and TRBJ2-1; TRBD2 might be the D (6 bases). With 3 bases removed from V and 2 bases from J, the gap between germline ends came to 14 bases. The germline V gene has CDR1 LNHDA and CDR2 SQIVND (reference sequence). This CDR3 has 16 amino acids. CDR3 bases: TGTGCCAGTAGTATTCTAGGGAGGAGGACCTACAATGAGCAGTTCTTC. It specifies CASSILGRRTYNEQFF. Combining the CDR3 with reference TRBV19 and TRBJ2-1 gives the whole variable domain DGGITQSPKYLFRKEGQNVTLSCEQNLNHDAMYWYRQDPGQGLRLIYYSQIVNDFQKGDIAEGYSVSREKKESFPLTVTSAQKNPTAFYLCASSILGRRTYNEQFFGPGTRLTVL.

CDR3 DNA sequence: TGTGCCAGCAGCCCTCGGGGGGAGCAGTACTTC. Translating gives CASSPRGEQYF. The V call is TRBV28, the J call TRBJ2-7; possible D gene TRBD2, 6 bases. The ends were cut back, 6 bases at V and 7 bases at J, with 10 bases in the middle. This CDR3 has 11 residues. The germline V gene encodes CDR1 MDHEN and CDR2 SYDVKM.

The genes are TRBV5-1 and TRBJ2-3, with 7 bases identical to TRBD1. CDR3 length equals 14 residues. From germline, CDR1 is SGHRS and CDR2 YFSETQ. The V gene end was trimmed by 4 bases and the J gene end by 1 base; junction bases not matched to a gene: 3. The CDR3: CASSPDRGTDTQYF. The CDR3 nucleotides are TGCGCCAGCAGCCCAGACAGGGGCACAGATACGCAGTATTTT.

This chain joins TRBV28 and TRBJ2-5; the D is unclear. The V end lost 3 bases, the J end lost 5 bases, and 16 bases lay between the germline ends. The V gene's germline CDR1 is MDHEN and CDR2 SYDVKM. The CDR3 is 15 amino acids. The CDR3 is CASSFYPQRRETQYF. The CDR3 DNA is TGTGCCAGCAGTTTTTACCCCCAGCGTCGGGAGACCCAGTACTTC.

This rearrangement joins TRBV5-8 to TRBJ2-7, with TRBD1 as a possible D gene (5 bases). The CDR3 contains 15 residues. The V gene lost 0 bases and the J gene lost 0 bases, with 10 bases spanning the gap. Germline CDR1 and CDR2: SGHTS and YDEGEE. The CDR3 region has the DNA TGTGCCAGCAGCTTGGCAGGGTACATCTCCTACGAGCAGTACTTC. Amino acids: CASSLAGYISYEQYF.

The rearrangement links TRBV29-1 to TRBJ2-1; possibly TRBD1 for D (7 bases). The CDR3 consists of 13 residues. The V end lost 4 bases, the J end lost 3 bases, and 10 bases lay between the germline ends. Germline CDR1 is SQVTM and CDR2 is ANQGSEA. CDR3 in amino acids: CSVGQGGYNEQFF. CDR3 nucleotides: TGCAGCGTTGGGCAGGGGGGCTACAATGAGCAGTTCTTC.

The chain couples TRBV19 to TRBJ1-1; D is ambiguous. The length of the CDR3 is 13 residues. V was trimmed by 2 bases and J by 1 base, leaving 5 bases between them. Germline values: CDR1 LNHDA, CDR2 SQIVND (reference sequence). The CDR3 is CASSISKNTEAFF. CDR3 coding DNA: TGTGCCAGTAGTATATCCAAGAACACTGAAGCTTTCTTT. The full variable domain, rest sourced from reference TRBV19 and TRBJ1-1, is DGGITQSPKYLFRKEGQNVTLSCEQNLNHDAMYWYRQDPGQGLRLIYYSQIVNDFQKGDIAEGYSVSREKKESFPLTVTSAQKNPTAFYLCASSISKNTEAFFGQGTRLTVV.

The rearrangement links TRBV21-1 to TRBJ1-1; the DNA was not used to check the table's D call, TRBD1. TRBV21-1 is a recognized pseudogene. This CDR3 is 20 amino acids long. The CDR3: CASSKRDRNERIPKNTEAFF. CDR3 coding DNA: TGTGCCAGCAGTAAAAGGGACAGGAACGAACGAATCCCCAAGAACACTGAAGCTTTCTTT.

CDR3 DNA: TGTGCCAGCAGTCGCCGATCGGGACTACCCTACGAGCAGTACTTC. It encodes CASSRRSGLPYEQYF. V usage is TRBV27 and J usage is TRBJ2-7, with TRBD2 identical over 7 bases. CDR1 MNHEY and CDR2 SMNVEV come from the germline V gene (reference sequence). The J segment lost 2 bases and the V segment lost 5 bases, leaving 9 bases of the junction unmatched. CDR3 length equals 15 residues.

The chain links TRBV6-1 to TRBJ1-1; D unclear. Trimming took 6 bases from V and 4 from J, leaving 12 bases between them. The CDR3 contains 13 residues. Germline assignment: CDR1 MNHNS and CDR2 SASEGT. The CDR3 DNA is TGTGCCAGCAGGAGGGAGGTGGGCACTGAAGCTTTCTTT. This sequence encodes CASRREVGTEAFF.

This clone has only one observation. The chain joins TRBV4-2 to TRBJ2-3; maybe TRBD2 (6 bases). This CDR3 is 17 amino acids long. Germline V gene lookup returns CDR1 LGHNA and CDR2 YNFKEQ. Trimming cost V 4 bases and J 2 bases, with 19 bases left between them. CDR3 protein: CASSRGTSLAVTDTQYF. The CDR3 bases are TGTGCCAGCAGCCGCGGGACGTCCTTAGCGGTCACAGATACGCAGTATTTT.

This chain connects TRBV9 to TRBJ2-7, with D uncertain. Germline CDR1 is SGDLS and CDR2 is YYNGEE. CDR3 length: 16 residues. V dropped 4 bases and J dropped 5 bases, with 22 bases sitting between them. This CDR3 reads CASSPFTRVGLHEQYF. The CDR3, as DNA: TGTGCCAGCAGCCCTTTTACTCGGGTCGGTCTCCACGAGCAGTACTTC. The variable domain in full, with the rest retrieved from reference TRBV9 and TRBJ2-7, is DSGVTQTPKHLITATGQRVTLRCSPRSGDLSVYWYQQSLDQGLQFLIQYYNGEERAKGNILERFSAQQFPDLHSELNLSSLELGDSALYFCASSPFTRVGLHEQYFGPGTRLTVT.

The chain joins TRBV4-3 to TRBJ2-1; 8 positions agree with TRBD2. This CDR3 has 16 residues. After removal of 4 bases from V and 3 bases from J, the junction contained 8 bases not matched to a gene. CDR1 and CDR2 (germline): LGHNA, YSLEER. CDR3 protein: CASSPRWSGSYNEQFF. The CDR3 region has the DNA TGCGCCAGCAGCCCCCGGTGGAGCGGGAGCTACAATGAGCAGTTCTTC.

The chain couples TRBV2 to TRBJ1-5; D possibly corresponds to TRBD1 (6 bases). This CDR3 is 13 amino acids long. V was pared by 6 bases and J by 5 bases, with 11 bases between. The germline gives CDR1 SNHLY, CDR2 FYNNEI. The CDR3 region is CASSPSGDQPQHF. In DNA, the CDR3 is TGTGCCAGCAGCCCATCAGGGGATCAGCCCCAGCATTTT.

The rearrangement joins TRBV28 to TRBJ2-7; 9 bases are shared with TRBD2. Looked up from germline, CDR1 is MDHEN and CDR2 is SYDVKM. Trimming removed 3 bases from V and 1 base from J; junction bases left unmatched: 1. The CDR3 contains 14 residues. The CDR3 sequence is CASSLSGRSYEQYF. DNA of the CDR3: TGTGCCAGCAGTTTGAGCGGGAGGTCCTACGAGCAGTACTTC.

The chain links TRBV5-1 to TRBJ2-5; TRBD1 aligns across 7 bases. V lost 6 bases, J lost 5 bases, and 7 bases stayed unmatched. The germline gives CDR1 SGHRS, CDR2 YFSETQ. The CDR3 loop spans 13 amino acids. DNA for the CDR3: TGCGCCAGCACCGACAGGGTAGGGGAGACCCAGTACTTC. Translated: CASTDRVGETQYF. Complete variable domain (other parts from reference TRBV5-1 and TRBJ2-5): KAGVTQTPRYLIKTRGQQVTLSCSPISGHRSVSWYQQTPGQGLQFLFEYFSETQRNKGNFPGRFSGRQFSNSRSEMNVSTLELGDSALYLCASTDRVGETQYFGPGTRLLVL.

This clone was detected only a few times. This chain uses TRBV30 with TRBJ2-7, with D possibly matching TRBD1 (6 bases). The CDR3 is made up of 13 amino acids. Germline V lookup: CDR1 GTSNPN, CDR2 SVGIG (reference sequence). Deletions cut 8 bases from V and 0 bases from J, with 14 bases between. CDR3 DNA: TGTGCCGGCCTCGGACAGACCTCCTACGAGCAGTACTTC. It is translated as CAGLGQTSYEQYF.

The chain uses TRBV6-6 and TRBJ2-1, with TRBD2 matching over 11 bases. This CDR3 is 16 amino acids long. The trim removed 6 bases at V and 5 bases at J, leaving 9 bases unmatched. Germline V gene lookup returns CDR1 MNHNY and CDR2 SVGAGI (reference sequence). The CDR3 coding sequence is TGTGCCAGCAGCTCTCCCGGGACTAGCGGAAACAATGAGCAGTTCTTC. Translation gives CASSSPGTSGNNEQFF.

The chain carries TRBV6-5 and TRBJ1-2; no definite D call. V lost 2 bases to trimming and J lost 0 bases, with 13 bases between them. The CDR3 loop spans 16 amino acids. The germline gives CDR1 MNHEY, CDR2 SVGAGI. The CDR3 spells CASSYVDAGSNYGYTF. The CDR3 DNA follows: TGTGCCAGCAGTTACGTAGACGCCGGATCTAACTATGGCTACACCTTC.

The chain is built from TRBV19 and TRBJ2-1, with a weak D call TRBD2 (6 bases). Per germline, CDR1 LNHDA and CDR2 SQIVND (reference sequence). Trimming removed 3 bases from V and 4 bases from J, with 10 bases in between. CDR3 length: 14 amino acids. CDR3 in amino acids: CASSIPTSYNEQFF. In nucleotides, the CDR3 is TGTGCCAGTAGTATTCCGACTAGTTACAATGAGCAGTTCTTC. Full variable domain (rest looked up from reference TRBV19 and TRBJ2-1): DGGITQSPKYLFRKEGQNVTLSCEQNLNHDAMYWYRQDPGQGLRLIYYSQIVNDFQKGDIAEGYSVSREKKESFPLTVTSAQKNPTAFYLCASSIPTSYNEQFFGPGTRLTVL.